This T cell receptor beta chain was captured by sequencing in a study of PD-1 blockade in classical Hodgkin lymphoma. Study-level background: Patients were given intravenous nivolumab, 3 mg/kg, every 2 weeks. Overall study results and limits: Complete responders' diversity at baseline resembled that of newly diagnosed patients. The CD4+ diversity rise by C4D1 was clearest in complete responders.

The CDR3 runs to 12 residues. V lost 4 bases and J 8 bases, leaving 14 bases between the germline ends. CDR1 is GTSNPN, CDR2 SVGIG, per germline (reference sequence). This sample's time point: cycle 4 day 1 (C4D1), after 6 weeks of nivolumab. All patients experienced relapse after autologous stem cell transplantation, and brentuximab vedotin exposure was variable. Only in-frame clones appear in the TCRdb table, and some are missing; sequencing was by immunoSEQ multiplex PCR. Of just under 10,000 clones in the sample, roughly 82% are singletons; the top ten hold over 40%. With respect to this clone: Its antigen is still unknown.

The receptor was isolated from a human donor with classical Hodgkin lymphoma. This sample comprised peripheral blood mononuclear cells (PBMCs), obtained before the fourth cycle of nivolumab. The chain joins TRBV30 to TRBJ1-1, with D perhaps TRBD1 (6 bases). CDR3 amino acids: CAWTNHREEAFF. In DNA form, the CDR3 reads TGTGCCTGGACCAACCACAGGGAAGAAGCTTTCTTT.